This is a list of T cell receptor beta chains from one sample in a study of identical twins. TCRdb ran MiXCR on the 5' RACE reads and lists one entry per CDR3 protein. The profile shows hundreds of thousands of distinct CDR3 sequences, over 8.5% of them singletons. These data were also reused for a study on yellow fever vaccine responses in identical twins.

Input material: PBMCs. The source of these receptors is a woman under 30 in good health. Each CDR3 is given with its conserved first and last residue. D genes are given only for firm matches. Clone size appears in some rows only: once, few, many, or a class for an expanded clone.

clone_size j_call d_call cdr3_length v_call cdr3_aa cdr3_nt
few TRBJ2-7 - 13 TRBV7-9 CASSLAVSSEQYF TGTGCCAGCAGCTTAGCGGTCAGTAGCGAGCAGTACTTC
few TRBJ2-7 TRBD2 15 TRBV5-6 CASSQPGTSYYEQYF TGTGCCAGCAGCCAACCTGGGACTAGCTACTACGAGCAGTACTTC
many TRBJ2-7 TRBD2 14 TRBV7-9 CASSSSSGPYEQYF TGTGCCAGCAGCTCCTCTAGCGGTCCCTACGAGCAGTACTTC
many TRBJ2-7 - 15 TRBV15 CATSRDPRGRDEQYF TGTGCCACCAGCAGAGATCCTCGGGGCAGGGACGAGCAGTACTTC
- TRBJ2-7 - 14 TRBV20-1 CSARDPRASYEQYF TGCAGTGCTAGAGACCCCAGGGCCTCCTACGAGCAGTACTTC
many TRBJ2-7 - 13 TRBV7-2 CASSDKVTGAWNF TGTGCCAGCAGCGATAAGGTTACAGGCGCATGGAACTTC
few TRBJ2-1 - 14 TRBV20-1 CSASSRTAYNEQFF TGCAGTGCTAGCTCAAGGACAGCATACAATGAGCAGTTCTTC
- TRBJ2-3 - 14 TRBV6-4 CASSVGKGGDTQYF TGTGCCAGCAGTGTTGGGAAAGGGGGAGATACGCAGTATTTT
- TRBJ2-1 - 16 TRBV5-1 CASSFELLGVYNGQFF TGCGCCAGCAGCTTTGAACTCCTCGGCGTCTACAATGGGCAGTTCTTC
- TRBJ1-2 - 12 TRBV25-1 CASSEYRAGYTF TGTGCCAGCAGTGAATATCGGGCTGGCTACACCTTC
- TRBJ1-4 - 15 TRBV6-5 CASRTSRIPNEKLFF TGTGCCAGCAGGACCTCGAGGATTCCTAATGAAAAACTGTTTTTT
many TRBJ1-3 TRBD1 20 TRBV12-3/TRBV12-4 CASSLKLSQGDSGSGNTIYF TGTGCCAGCAGTTTAAAGTTGAGCCAGGGGGACTCTGGCTCTGGAAACACCATATATTTT
few TRBJ2-7 - 16 TRBV7-2 CASSLVPGPNSYEQYF TGTGCCAGCAGCTTAGTGCCCGGGCCTAACTCCTACGAGCAGTACTTC
many TRBJ1-5 - 14 TRBV28 CASSLVADNQPQHF TGTGCCAGCAGTTTAGTAGCCGACAATCAGCCCCAGCATTTT
few TRBJ2-3 TRBD2 17 TRBV5-1 CASSPRPGLAGLDTQYF TGCGCCAGCAGCCCCAGACCGGGACTAGCGGGACTAGATACGCAGTATTTT
- TRBJ2-7 - 16 TRBV4-3 CASSQESGGRANEQYF TGCGCCAGCAGCCAAGAATCCGGCGGCAGGGCCAACGAGCAGTACTTC
many TRBJ2-7 TRBD1 15 TRBV18 CASSPPGQGFYEQYF TGTGCCAGCTCACCGCCGGGACAGGGGTTCTACGAGCAGTACTTC
few TRBJ2-5 TRBD2 16 TRBV9 CASSTHGLVGQETQYF TGTGCCAGCAGCACCCATGGACTAGTTGGCCAAGAGACCCAGTACTTC
- TRBJ1-2 TRBD1 16 TRBV9 CASSVVAGGKGYGYTF TGTGCCAGCAGCGTAGTAGCAGGGGGCAAGGGCTATGGCTACACCTTC
many TRBJ2-7 TRBD2 15 TRBV4-2 CASSQVASGLYEQYF TGTGCCAGCAGCCAAGTAGCTAGCGGATTGTACGAGCAGTACTTC
many TRBJ2-3 - 15 TRBV5-1 CASRAQVASTDTQYF TGCGCCAGCAGAGCTCAGGTTGCTAGCACAGATACGCAGTATTTT
few TRBJ2-5 TRBD2 19 TRBV19 CASSISHPSSGSLTGTQYF TGTGCCAGTAGTATATCCCACCCGTCTAGCGGGAGTTTGACTGGGACCCAGTACTTC
many TRBJ1-2 TRBD1 12 TRBV29-1 CSVGQGNYGYTF TGCAGCGTGGGACAGGGAAACTATGGCTACACCTTC
few TRBJ2-1 TRBD2 15 TRBV20-1 CSARDKIAGGTVQKF TGCAGTGCTAGAGATAAGATAGCGGGAGGCACCGTACAAAAATTC
many TRBJ2-4 TRBD1 15 TRBV5-6 CANSLADRGFNIQYF TGTGCCAACAGCTTGGCGGACAGGGGTTTCAACATTCAGTACTTC
few TRBJ2-1 TRBD2 16 TRBV13 CASSFSSGGIYNEQFF TGTGCCAGCAGCTTCTCTAGCGGGGGGATATACAATGAGCAGTTCTTC
- TRBJ2-7 - 12 TRBV12-3/TRBV12-4 CASSLAQAPFVF TGTGCCAGCAGTTTAGCCCAGGCGCCATTTGTGTTC
- TRBJ2-6 TRBD1 18 TRBV6-2/TRBV6-3 CASRRAGQGISGANVLTF TGTGCCAGCAGACGAGCGGGACAGGGTATATCTGGGGCCAACGTCCTGACTTTC
- TRBJ2-2 - 14 TRBV14 CASSQDHSIGELFF TGTGCCAGCAGCCAAGATCACTCGATCGGGGAGCTGTTTTTT
- TRBJ1-1 - 16 TRBV6-5 CASSYPKRGLGTEAFF TGTGCCAGCAGTTACCCGAAGAGGGGTTTGGGGACTGAAGCTTTCTTT
many TRBJ2-2 - 16 TRBV7-9 CASSLDLPRVNGELFF TGTGCCAGCAGCTTAGATCTACCTAGGGTCAACGGGGAGCTGTTTTTT
- TRBJ2-3 - 16 TRBV7-9 CASSRPPGVSTDTQYF TGTGCCAGCAGCCGCCCCCCGGGGGTGAGCACAGATACGCAGTATTTT
many TRBJ1-5 - 14 TRBV6-1 CASSRQDSNQPQHF TGTGCCAGCAGTCGTCAAGATAGCAATCAGCCCCAGCATTTT
few TRBJ2-3 TRBD2 18 TRBV12-3/TRBV12-4 CASSTLTRGLAVTDTQYF TGTGCCAGCAGTACCCTTACGCGAGGACTAGCGGTCACAGATACGCAGTATTTT
- TRBJ2-7 - 9 TRBV27 CASRREQYF TGTGCCAGCAGGCGCGAGCAGTATTTC
many TRBJ2-3 - 13 TRBV6-5 CASSYKHGDTQYF TGTGCCAGCAGTTACAAGCATGGAGATACGCAGTATTTT
- TRBJ2-1 - 12 TRBV11-2 CASSLRQSEQFF TGTGCCAGCAGCTTACGTCAGTCCGAGCAGTTCTTC
few TRBJ2-7 TRBD1 14 TRBV5-1 CASSSGTGRNEQYF TGCGCCAGCAGCTCCGGGACAGGGAGAAACGAGCAGTACTTC
many TRBJ1-5 - 14 TRBV12-3/TRBV12-4 CASSPAGPDQPQHF TGTGCCAGCAGTCCTGCCGGCCCTGATCAGCCCCAGCATTTT
- TRBJ2-6 - 16 TRBV2 CASSEALGVGANVLTF TGTGCCAGCAGTGAAGCGCTGGGGGTCGGGGCCAACGTCCTGACTTTC
- TRBJ2-7 TRBD1 13 TRBV29-1 CSAVGQGAAEQYF TGCAGCGCCGTGGGACAGGGGGCTGCCGAGCAGTACTTC
- TRBJ2-3 TRBD1 15 TRBV29-1 CSGQRGSQGADTQYF TGCAGCGGTCAAAGGGGGTCTCAGGGGGCGGATACGCAGTATTTT
- TRBJ2-3 - 15 TRBV7-8 CASSLDQPPGATQYF TGTGCCAGCAGCTTAGATCAGCCTCCCGGCGCTACGCAGTATTTT
- TRBJ2-1 - 12 TRBV6-5 CASSPEDNEQFF TGTGCCAGCAGTCCTGAGGACAATGAGCAGTTCTTC
- TRBJ2-1 - 14 TRBV2 CASSLSGSLNEQFF TGTGCCAGCAGCTTATCGGGGAGTCTCAATGAGCAGTTCTTC
many TRBJ2-1 TRBD2 15 TRBV13 CASSLGTSRGLEQFF TGTGCCAGCAGCTTGGGGACTAGCAGGGGCTTGGAGCAGTTCTTC
many TRBJ2-7 TRBD1 14 TRBV7-2 CASSLVRGLYEQYF TGTGCCAGCAGCTTAGTCAGGGGGCTCTACGAGCAGTACTTC
- TRBJ2-7 - 14 TRBV12-3/TRBV12-4 CASSPTGEYSEQYF TGTGCCAGCAGCCCGACGGGGGAGTATTCGGAGCAGTACTTC
few TRBJ2-7 - 11 TRBV29-1 CSAMTVYEQYF TGCAGCGCCATGACAGTCTACGAGCAGTACTTC
few TRBJ2-2 - 17 TRBV5-6 CASSLAASHVETGELFF TGTGCCAGCAGCTTGGCCGCGTCGCACGTTGAAACCGGGGAGCTGTTTTTT
few TRBJ2-2 - 15 TRBV28 CASSGGPTNTGELFF TGTGCCAGCAGTGGGGGGCCTACGAACACCGGGGAGCTGTTTTTT
many TRBJ2-1 - 11 TRBV5-1 CASSGDGMQFF TGCGCCAGCAGCGGGGACGGAATGCAGTTCTTC
few TRBJ2-7 TRBD2 12 TRBV6-6 CASSRGGAEQYF TGTGCCAGCAGCCGCGGGGGAGCCGAGCAGTACTTC
- TRBJ1-2 TRBD1 17 TRBV6-5 CASSYSRDSMSNYGYTF TGTGCCAGCAGTTACTCGAGGGACAGCATGTCAAACTATGGCTACACCTTC
many TRBJ1-5 - 16 TRBV28 CASSFSGGGLNQPQHF TGTGCCAGCAGTTTTTCAGGTGGAGGGCTCAATCAGCCCCAGCATTTT
few TRBJ2-5 - 13 TRBV19 CASSISLQETQYF TGTGCCAGTAGTATCTCATTACAAGAGACCCAGTACTTC
many TRBJ1-5 - 14 TRBV11-2 CASSLGQGVQPQHF TGTGCCAGCAGCTTAGGGCAGGGCGTTCAGCCCCAGCATTTT
- TRBJ2-1 - 14 TRBV5-1 CASIRSPLYNEQFF TGCGCCAGCATAAGGTCGCCGCTTTACAATGAGCAGTTCTTC
few TRBJ2-1 - 14 TRBV12-3/TRBV12-4 CASSYGAANNEQFF TGTGCCAGCAGCTATGGGGCGGCCAACAATGAGCAGTTCTTC